This T cell receptor (beta chain) was sequenced for a study of blood T cell repertoires in COVID-19. Sequencing used immunoSEQ multiplex PCR; TCRdb keeps in-frame clones, though not all of them. The sample comprises about 35,000 clones, more than 70% of which are singletons, and about 15% rests with the top ten. Germline CDR1 and CDR2: SGHKS and YYEKEE (reference sequence). The V and J ends lost 0 bases and 7 bases respectively, with 13 bases between them. There are 15 residues in the CDR3. The V call is TRBV5-5, the J call TRBJ1-4; weak D call: TRBD1 (5 bases). The sample consisted of peripheral blood. This TCR was sampled from a man at least 80 years old with active or convalescent COVID-19. The CDR3 DNA sequence: TGTGCCAGCAGCTTGGGGACACGGGGAGGTGAAAAACTGTTTTTT. Translating gives CASSLGTRGGEKLFF.